This T cell receptor beta chain was identified during a study of Ad26.COV2.S vaccination and SARS-CoV-2 variants (dated by TCRdb to 2020 to 2022). In terms of the full investigation: Vaccine-arm donors were drawn from COV1001, a multicentre, randomized, double-blind, placebo-controlled phase I-IIa trial of Ad26.COV2.S in healthy adults. Investigators did not know the trial group allocation while performing experiments and assessing outcomes. Ad26.COV2.S was administered intramuscularly at 5 x 10^10 or 1 x 10^11 viral particles, either as a single shot or as two shots given 56 days apart. A total of some 30 samples were included in the TCR-sequenced set, comprising around 19 Ad26.COV2.S vaccine recipients, 5 placebo recipients and 8 SARS-CoV-2 convalescent individuals. TCRbeta repertoire sequencing served as the tool for gauging how specific and how broad the SARS-CoV-2-reactive T cell receptors were following Ad26.COV2.S vaccination. Trial participants were randomized into five groups of five: low-dose or high-dose Ad26.COV2.S given once or twice, or placebo on both occasions.

The treatment or condition label, read with the paper, signifies: 15 to 20 received Ad26.COV2.S at low or high dose, single or two shots; roughly five received placebo; per-sample allocation not given. For vaccine and placebo recipients, the sequenced repertoires came from samples collected on day 63 after the first injection. Between 29 July and 7 August 2020, Cohort 1b enrolled about 27 adults aged 18-55 years at one site in Boston, USA. Ad26.COV2.S consisted of a replication-incompetent adenovirus type 26 vector by which a prefusion-stabilized SARS-CoV-2 spike protein from the original Wuhan strain was expressed. The full study reports these points: Ad26.COV2.S recipients had higher spike-specific TCR breadth than placebo recipients (P = 0.0014). Vaccine and placebo recipients had comparable non-spike TCR breadth, which fits with the vaccine containing only spike. The study was not powered to compare responses between vaccine doses or regimens. Substantial breadth of spike-specific CD8+ and CD4+ T cell responses was reported after vaccination. According to the authors, total T cell responses may have been underestimated by the TCR breadth and depth analyses.

TCRbeta CDR3 regions were sequenced with the immunoSEQ Assay. After extraction, genomic DNA underwent amplification by bias-controlled multiplex PCR, followed by high-throughput sequencing. On the study's bioinformatics: To quantify the absolute abundance of every unique TCRbeta CDR3 region, sequences were collapsed and filtered. T cell fraction was estimated by normalizing TCRbeta template counts to usable DNA, with usable DNA measured through amplification of reference genes found in all nucleated cells. Repertoire TCRs were annotated as SARS-CoV-2-specific by exact matching of V gene, CDR3 amino acid sequence and J gene to a known reactive TCR set. The reference SARS-CoV-2 TCR set was derived from MIRA and filtered for enrichment in COVID-19-positive ImmuneCODE repertoires, a step that removed public or cross-reactive TCRs. Using the MIRA antigens, annotated TCRs were further analysed by specific ORF or by position within an ORF. Breadth was defined as the number of annotated unique rearrangements divided by the total number of unique productive rearrangements, and depth was defined as the summed frequency of the annotated unique rearrangements. TCR breadth was compared between groups using two-sided Wilcoxon rank-sum tests. The table comes from immuneACCESS by way of TCRdb, which keeps in-frame sequences with V and J called. Part of the clones is missing from these tables; in studies checked, under half for an unresolved V gene and the rest for unknown reasons. Clonal size and the V and J genes are those of that table, whereas D and trimming came from the DNA. In all, the sample holds 400,000 to 450,000 clones, and over 80% of those were seen once. The top ten hold about 1.7% of the sample.

Looking up the germline V gene yields CDR1 MNHEY and CDR2 SVGEGT. The junction carries 12 bases between V and J, which are trimmed by 6 bases and 3 bases respectively. From the cysteine through the phenylalanine, the CDR3 covers 13 amino acids. The read is trimmed to its CDR3 DNA, 39 bases read in frame from base 1. On this clone itself: The antigen it recognizes is unknown. Nothing much larger sits one base from this clone, and base qualities are not available.

The rearrangement combines TRBV6-2 or TRBV6-3 with TRBJ2-7; a tentative D call is TRBD1 (5 bases match). This TCR derives from a person aged 18-60 years who received the Ad26.COV2.S COVID-19 vaccine or a placebo. The source material was peripheral blood, sampled in a trial of Ad26.COV2.S vaccine versus placebo. The CDR3 is CASSHGHGYEQYF. The DNA sequence follows: TGTGCCAGCAGCCACGGACATGGCTACGAGCAGTACTTC.